This entry lists 6 T cell receptor beta chains sequenced from one sample in a study of cytomegalovirus exposure and HLA in healthy donors. This table comes from immunoSEQ multiplex PCR, and its TCRdb copy is limited to in-frame clones, with some not included. The top ten hold about 16% of the sample, which has approximately 170,000 clones, 85% seen once. The sample was PBMCs. These receptors were taken from a man between 18 and 29 years old in good health and CMV-seropositive.

CDR3: CASSRDSLKETQYF. DNA of the CDR3: TGTGCCAGCAGCCGGGACAGCCTAAAAGAGACCCAGTACTTC. The chain employs TRBV7-9 and TRBJ2-5; the match to TRBD1 covers 7 bases. V lost 5 bases, J lost 3 bases, and 6 bases stayed unmatched. The germline CDR1 and CDR2 sequences are SEHNR and FQNEAQ (reference sequence). This CDR3 spans 14 amino acids. The full variable domain, rest sourced from reference TRBV7-9 and TRBJ2-5, is DTGVSQNPRHKITKRGQNVTFRCDPISEHNRLYWYRQTLGQGPEFLTYFQNEAQLEKSRLLSDRFSAERPKGSFSTLEIQRTEQGDSAMYLCASSRDSLKETQYFGPGTRLLVL.

This sequence joins TRBV9 and TRBJ2-7, with D perhaps matching TRBD1 (6 bases). This CDR3 region has 14 residues. Germline values: CDR1 SGDLS, CDR2 YYNGEE. V was clipped by 0 bases and J by 3 bases, with 10 bases between them. CDR3 in DNA: TGTGCCAGCAGCGTAGACGTAGGGGGCTACGAGCAGTACTTC. Translating it yields CASSVDVGGYEQYF.

This clone was counted a single time. V gene TRBV13 combines with J gene TRBJ1-2; 12 positions agree with TRBD1. The ends lost 2 bases at V and 2 bases at J; junction bases unmatched: 6. The CDR3 extends over 17 amino acids. Looked up from germline, CDR1 is PRHDT and CDR2 is FYEKMQ (reference sequence). The CDR3 region is CASSLWGTGGKNYGYTF. The CDR3, as DNA: TGTGCCAGCAGCTTATGGGGGACAGGGGGCAAGAACTATGGCTACACCTTC.

The V and J genes are TRBV13 and TRBJ2-5; no definite D call. CDR1 and CDR2 from the germline V gene are PRHDT and FYEKMQ (reference sequence). The V end lost 1 base, the J end lost 5 bases, and 11 bases lay between the germline ends. The length of the CDR3 is 14 residues. The CDR3 loop reads CASSLARVGETQYF. DNA for the CDR3: TGTGCCAGCAGCTTAGCACGGGTCGGGGAGACCCAGTACTTC.

The V and J genes are TRBV28 and TRBJ2-1, with D perhaps matching TRBD1 (5 bases). The germline CDR1 and CDR2 sequences are MDHEN and SYDVKM. This CDR3 has 14 residues. V was cut by 5 bases and J by 8 bases, with 16 bases left in between. The CDR3 sequence: CASSAPFQGHEQFF. CDR3 bases: TGTGCCAGCAGTGCCCCGTTTCAGGGCCATGAGCAGTTCTTC.

The J gene is TRBJ1-4, the V gene TRBV19; 11 positions match TRBD1. V shed 5 bases, J shed 8 bases, and the junction held 10 bases outside the gene matches. The CDR3 covers 16 residues. Germline CDR1 reads LNHDA; CDR2 reads SQIVND (reference sequence). CDR3 bases: TGTGCCAGTAGTGTGGACAGGGGGCCCGACTACGAAAAACTGTTTTTT. It yields the protein CASSVDRGPDYEKLFF.